This TCR beta chain came from a study of tumor-infiltrating lymphocytes in localized non-small cell lung cancer. In the study overall: Several tumor histologies, both smoking statuses, and some post-neoadjuvant chemotherapy samples were included.

Trimming took 0 bases from V and 3 from J, leaving 7 bases between them. This CDR3 has 14 residues. The germline gives CDR1 SGHTS, CDR2 YDEGEE. The repertoire was sequenced with immunoSEQ multiplex PCR; TCRdb's copy has only in-frame clones and lacks some. The sample lists 9,500 to 13,000 clones; 45% to 70% were seen once. This receptor was identified in a human donor with non-small cell lung cancer. Source material: uninvolved lung tissue not adjacent to the tumor. The rearrangement uses TRBV5-8 and TRBJ1-5; D uncertain. In DNA, the CDR3 is TGTGCCAGCAGCTTGGGCAGTACCAATCAGCCCCAGCATTTT. It specifies CASSLGSTNQPQHF. The variable domain in full, with the rest retrieved from reference TRBV5-8 and TRBJ1-5, is EAGVTQSPTHLIKTRGQQATLRCSPISGHTSVYWYQQALGLGLQFLLWYDEGEERNRGNFPPRFSGRQFPNYSSELNVNALELEDSALYLCASSLGSTNQPQHFGDGTRLSIL.